This T cell receptor beta chain was sequenced during a study of identical twins (dated by TCRdb to the mid-2010s). In the study overall: To test whether fetal clonotypes persist, this study deep-sequenced TCR alpha and beta repertoires from monozygotic twins, from unrelated adults of various ages, and from cord blood. To rule out contamination, the twin experiments were replicated at different times with different library preparation protocols. Study-level results and caveats: Because the same donors could not be followed over many years, the conclusions depended on cross-sectional statistical analysis. Fewer insertions were carried by abundant cord blood beta clonotypes; a weaker similar trend was observed in young adult naive repertoires, while no such trend was observed in memory repertoires. Excess twin sharing in beta out-of-frame sequences was weaker because fewer shared sequences lowered the signal-to-noise ratio. Invariant T cells such as MAIT and iNKT could partly confound zero-insertion analyses, although diverse VJ usage argued against such confounding for most clonotypes. Out-of-frame TCR alpha sharing in monozygotic twins was systematically underestimated by recombination models, whereas sharing between unrelated individuals was in agreement with the recombination models. Compared with coincidental sharing between unrelated individuals, an excess of low generation-probability sequences was observed among out-of-frame TCR alpha sequences shared between twins.

To prepare the library, 5' RACE was applied. The sequencer listed for this sample is Illumina HiSeq 2000. A universal primer binding site was added through template switching, and the final cDNA carried a unique molecular identifier so that TCR cDNA molecules could be counted accurately. Specific primers in the conserved constant-segment region were used to synthesize first-strand cDNA for TCR alpha and beta chains. Each cDNA library was double barcoded, with a SMART-Mk sample barcode plus Illumina barcodes, to control for contamination. Two successive PCR steps introduced TruSeq adapter sequences along with Illumina sample barcodes. Sequencing of the TCR alpha and beta cDNA libraries was done on the Illumina HiSeq platform using custom primers. The study's own analysis went as follows. MiGEC processed the raw reads to extract unique molecular identifiers, while MiXCR was used to determine the CDR3 positions. For each individual, recombination models were inferred using an EM algorithm with the repgenHMM and IGoR tools. The tcR package in R was used for shared clonotype analysis, with sharing normalized by the product of cloneset sizes. To study raw recombination without the effects of thymic and clonal selection, out-of-frame nonproductive sequences were analyzed. TCRdb's own reprocessing of the public reads used fastp at Q25 and MiXCR and kept productive beta chains. Rows are unified per CDR3 protein, each entry keeping the most common DNA and genes. The V and J calls and clone size are TCRdb's, not the authors'. This sample gives around 340,000 distinct CDR3 sequences in total; roughly an eighth of them show up just once. The leading ten clones occupy approximately 7.5% of the sample.

This clonotype was detected a few times. The target of this receptor is not known. Base qualities are missing; no much larger clone stands one base away. Every donor in the study was a healthy Caucasian. The twin cohort consisted of three pairs of female monozygotic twins, all aged roughly 18 to 29 years. CD4+ and CD8+ T cell populations were isolated with positive isolation kits from Invitrogen. Trimming leaves V shorter by 1 base and J shorter by 1 base, with the junction holding 5 bases beyond the gene matches. CDR1 and CDR2 were assigned from the germline V gene (reference sequence) as DFQATT and SNEGSKA. Its CDR3 holds 15 amino acids, cysteine through phenylalanine. The CDR3 DNA has 45 bases and is translated from base 1. This sample also belongs to another study, concerning yellow fever vaccine responses in identical twins. Per that second paper: The T cell response to vaccination in identical twins was reported by the authors to appear partly convergent and partly personalized. The study precisely tracked vaccine-responding T cell clones in identical twins.

Material for sequencing was CD8+ T cells sorted from blood. The sequence was collected from a young woman in good health. The V and J segments used are TRBV20-1 and TRBJ2-5, and 8 junction bases match TRBD1. The DNA is TGCAGTGCTAGAGGGCCGGGACAGGCCCAAGAGACCCAGTACTTC. Its translation reads: CSARGPGQAQETQYF.